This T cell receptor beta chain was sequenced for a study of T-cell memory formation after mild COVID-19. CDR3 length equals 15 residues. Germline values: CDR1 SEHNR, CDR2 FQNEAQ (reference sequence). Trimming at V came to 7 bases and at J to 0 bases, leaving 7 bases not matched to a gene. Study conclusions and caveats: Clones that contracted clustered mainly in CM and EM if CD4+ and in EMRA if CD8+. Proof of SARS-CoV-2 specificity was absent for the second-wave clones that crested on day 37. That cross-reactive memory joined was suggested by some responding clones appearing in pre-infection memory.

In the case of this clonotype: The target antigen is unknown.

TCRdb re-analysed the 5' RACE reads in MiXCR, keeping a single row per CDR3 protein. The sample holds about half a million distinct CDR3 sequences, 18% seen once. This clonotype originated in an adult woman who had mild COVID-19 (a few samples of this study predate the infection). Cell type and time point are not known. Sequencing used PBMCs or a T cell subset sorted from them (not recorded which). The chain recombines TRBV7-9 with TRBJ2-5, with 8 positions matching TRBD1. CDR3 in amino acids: CASNHWDRHQETQYF. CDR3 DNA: TGTGCCAGCAACCACTGGGACAGGCACCAAGAGACCCAGTACTTC.